These 3 T cell receptor beta chains came from one sample sequenced in a study of cytomegalovirus exposure and HLA in healthy donors. Both 60 Vbeta primers and 13 Jbeta primers went into the PCR. The method was immunoSEQ multiplex PCR; TCRdb's version includes in-frame clones alone and lacks a portion of them. The table has around 190,000 clones, almost 80% seen once. The specimen was PBMCs. The receptors here all came from a woman in her late teens or twenties in good health and CMV-seronegative.

V is TRBV19 and J is TRBJ2-7; the D gene is possibly TRBD2 (6 bases). With 3 bases removed from V and 4 bases from J, the gap between germline ends came to 13 bases. The germline CDR1 and CDR2 sequences are LNHDA and SQIVND (reference sequence). The length of the CDR3 is 14 residues. CDR3 DNA: TGTGCCAGTAGTATGGGGGGAGCAGGATACGAGCAGTACTTC. It translates to CASSMGGAGYEQYF.

The chain joins TRBV5-1 to TRBJ2-7; maybe TRBD2 (7 bases). This CDR3 is 14 amino acids long. From germline, CDR1 is SGHRS and CDR2 YFSETQ. The V and J ends lost 0 bases and 3 bases respectively, with 10 bases between them. This chain's CDR3 is CASSLVGGRYEQYF. Written as DNA, the CDR3 is TGCGCCAGCAGCTTGGTCGGGGGGCGCTACGAGCAGTACTTC.

The chain has TRBV19 and TRBJ2-1; 12 nucleotides match TRBD2. The CDR3 has 16 amino acids. CDR1 and CDR2 (germline): LNHDA, SQIVND (reference sequence). The V and J ends lost 6 bases and 1 base, in that order; junction bases with no gene match: 4. This CDR3 reads CASRNLAGGSYNEQFF. DNA of the CDR3: TGTGCCAGTAGGAATCTAGCGGGAGGGTCCTACAATGAGCAGTTCTTC.